Listed below are T cell receptor beta chains from one sample, sequenced in a study of CD8 T cells in Susac syndrome. TCRdb used MiXCR to reprocess the immunoSEQ multiplex PCR reads, holding one entry per CDR3 protein. The sample comprises 200,000 to 300,000 distinct CDR3 sequences, around 93% of which are singletons, and 0.06% to 0.08% rests with the top ten. Sequenced: CD4+ T cells from PBMCs. The receptors derive from a human donor with multiple sclerosis. Both conserved end residues are part of each CDR3. A D gene is named only where the DNA matches it firmly. Expanded clones get a size class; other rows say once, few or many, or leave the size out.

D gene	clone size	J gene	V gene	CDR3 DNA	CDR3 protein
TRBD2	.	TRBJ2-1	TRBV9	TGTGCCAGCAGCGTAGGTGCTAGCGGGACGAACAATGAGCAGTTCTTC	CASSVGASGTNNEQFF
.	.	TRBJ1-2	TRBV3-1	TGTGCCAGCAGCCAAGGCCCCCTTGGCTACACCTTC	CASSQGPLGYTF
.	few	TRBJ2-1	TRBV12-3/TRBV12-4	TGTGCCAGCAGTTTAGGGTATGAGCAGTTCTTC	CASSLGYEQFF
TRBD1	.	TRBJ1-2	TRBV20-1	TGCAGTGCTCAACAGGGACAGGCCTCCTATGGCTACACCTTC	CSAQQGQASYGYTF
TRBD2	.	TRBJ2-1	TRBV12-5	TGTGCTAGTGGTTTGCTAAATCTCGGCGGGGGGGCGCGTCGTCCTGAGCAGTTCTTC	CASGLLNLGGGARRPEQFF
.	.	TRBJ2-1	TRBV9	TGTGCCAGCAGCCGGGCCCCCGGTGAGCAGTTCTTC	CASSRAPGEQFF
.	once	TRBJ1-3	TRBV7-9	TGTGCCAGCATGACGGCAGGAAACACCATATATTTT	CASMTAGNTIYF
TRBD2	.	TRBJ2-1	TRBV29-1	TGCAGCGTTGAATTTAGCGGGACTACAAACAATGAGCAGTTCTTC	CSVEFSGTTNNEQFF
.	once	TRBJ1-5	TRBV12-3/TRBV12-4	TGTGCCAGCAGTCAGTCACAGGGACCAGGGGTAAATCAGCCCCAGCATTTT	CASSQSQGPGVNQPQHF
TRBD1	.	TRBJ1-5	TRBV5-5	TGTGCCAGCAGCTCGGACAGGGAAAGACAGCCCCAGCATTTT	CASSSDRERQPQHF
.	.	TRBJ2-1	TRBV20-1	TGCAGTGCTACCCAAGACAGGGGAAAACTCGCTAGCGGTTCCGACTACAATGAGCAGTTCTTC	CSATQDRGKLASGSDYNEQFF
TRBD2	.	TRBJ2-3	TRBV3-1	TGTGCCAGCAGCCAAAGCCTCACTAGCGGGGGTGCAGATACGCAGTATTTT	CASSQSLTSGGADTQYF
.	.	TRBJ2-1	TRBV10-3	TGTGCCATCAGTGAAAGGGACCTGGGAAAGCAGTTCTTC	CAISERDLGKQFF
.	.	TRBJ1-5	TRBV20-1	TGCAGTGCTAGAGATGCCCCGGTACAGCCCCAGCATTTT	CSARDAPVQPQHF
TRBD1	once	TRBJ2-7	TRBV5-1	TGCGCCAGCAGCCCGTCCGGGACAGGGATATACGAGCAGTACTTC	CASSPSGTGIYEQYF
TRBD2	.	TRBJ2-2	TRBV7-3	TGTGCCAGCAGCTCCCGGGGACTAGCGGGCGGGGAGCTGTTTTTT	CASSSRGLAGGELFF
TRBD2	.	TRBJ2-5	TRBV4-1	TGCGCCAGCAGCTGGCTAGCGGGAGGGAGACAAGAGACCCAGTACTTC	CASSWLAGGRQETQYF
.	.	TRBJ2-6	TRBV10-3	TGTGCCATTCTGGCCGTGGACTCTGGGGCCAACGTCCTGACTTTC	CAILAVDSGANVLTF
.	.	TRBJ2-5	TRBV20-1	TGCAGTGCTAGGGTCTCGAAGAGCGGGGAGACCCAGTACTTC	CSARVSKSGETQYF
TRBD1	.	TRBJ1-5	TRBV6-2/TRBV6-3	TGTGCCAGCAGCACGACAGGGTGGGATCAGCCCCAGCATTTT	CASSTTGWDQPQHF
TRBD2	.	TRBJ2-3	TRBV20-1	TGCAGTGCTAGGAGGGCTAGCGGGAGGGGTCCAACAGATACGCAGTATTTT	CSARRASGRGPTDTQYF
TRBD1	.	TRBJ2-5	TRBV23-1	TGCGCCAGCAGGCTAGACAGGGGGCCAGAGACCCAGTACTTC	CASRLDRGPETQYF
.	.	TRBJ2-3	TRBV29-1	TGCAGCGTTGGACAGGTTGTTAGCACAGATACGCAGTATTTT	CSVGQVVSTDTQYF
.	.	TRBJ2-4	TRBV4-2	TGTGCCAGCAGCCTCAGAATTGGAGGGGGTACTATTCAGTACTTC	CASSLRIGGGTIQYF
TRBD1	once	TRBJ1-1	TRBV5-8	TGTGCCAGCAGCTTGGGACAGGGCTACACTGAAGCTTTCTTT	CASSLGQGYTEAFF
TRBD1	.	TRBJ2-5	TRBV4-1	TGCGCCAGCAGCCAAGAGGGCAGGGGGCGCGTGGAGACCCAGTACTTC	CASSQEGRGRVETQYF
.	.	TRBJ2-7	TRBV5-4	TGTGCCAGCAGCCCTAGGACAGCGAACTACGAGCAGTACTTC	CASSPRTANYEQYF
TRBD1	.	TRBJ2-1	TRBV19	TGTGCCAGTACCAACCAGGGGGCAGAGGGCAATGAGCAGTTCTTC	CASTNQGAEGNEQFF
.	.	TRBJ2-2	TRBV2	TGTGCCAGCAGTGAAGGCCGGTTAGCGGTCGATAGTTCCGGGGAGCTGTTTTTT	CASSEGRLAVDSSGELFF
.	.	TRBJ2-3	TRBV7-2	TGTGCCAGCAGTAGACAGCGAAAGGCAGATACGCAGTATTTT	CASSRQRKADTQYF
TRBD1	.	TRBJ1-2	TRBV19	TGTGCCAGTAGGGACAGGGGTATTGGCTACACCTTC	CASRDRGIGYTF
TRBD1	.	TRBJ2-1	TRBV7-8	TGTGCCAGCAGCTTGACAGGGTTTTGGGATGAGCAGTTCTTC	CASSLTGFWDEQFF
.	.	TRBJ2-2	TRBV7-9	TGTGCCAGCAGCGAAATCAGGGGTCGTACCGGGGAGCTGTTTTTT	CASSEIRGRTGELFF
TRBD1	few	TRBJ1-4	TRBV28	TGTGCCAGCAGTACGACGGACAGGGGAGGTGAAAAGCTGTTTTTT	CASSTTDRGGEKLFF
.	.	TRBJ1-1	TRBV11-3	TGTGCCAGCAGCTTAGACCGGCACGATGAAGCTTTCTTT	CASSLDRHDEAFF
.	.	TRBJ2-4	TRBV5-1	TGCGCCAGCAGCTCCCCAGACCTAGCCAAAAACATTCAGTACTTC	CASSSPDLAKNIQYF
.	.	TRBJ2-3	TRBV7-9	TGTGCCAGCAGCTTATTCCCGGGGCGCACAGATACGCAGTATTTT	CASSLFPGRTDTQYF
.	.	TRBJ1-3	TRBV30	TGTGCCTGGAACAGGGAAAATGAGGGAAACACCATATATTTT	CAWNRENEGNTIYF
.	.	TRBJ1-2	TRBV7-9	TGTGCCAGCAGCCAAACCTCCAGAGCTAACTATGGCTACACCTTC	CASSQTSRANYGYTF
TRBD1	.	TRBJ2-5	TRBV7-9	TGTGCCAGCAGCCATCCGGGACAGGGTCGAGAGACCCAGTACTTC	CASSHPGQGRETQYF
.	.	TRBJ1-6	TRBV12-3/TRBV12-4	TGTGCCAGCAGCTGGGATTCACCCCTCCACTTT	CASSWDSPLHF
.	once	TRBJ2-1	TRBV3-1	TGTGCCAGCAGCCAAGATCTCACCCCGGTCCATGAGCAGTTCTTC	CASSQDLTPVHEQFF
.	once	TRBJ2-3	TRBV28	TGTGCCAGCAGCGTCCTTACAGATACGCAGTATTTT	CASSVLTDTQYF
TRBD2	.	TRBJ2-3	TRBV6-5	TGTGCCAGCAGTTACGGGGGACTAGCGGAAGATACGCAGTATTTT	CASSYGGLAEDTQYF
.	.	TRBJ2-1	TRBV19	TGTGCCAGTAGAGACTACCCAGACACCGCCGAGGAGTTCTTC	CASRDYPDTAEEFF
.	.	TRBJ1-5	TRBV20-1	TGCAGTGCTAGCCGCCAGCCTGGGACGAATAGCAATCAGCCCCAGCATTTT	CSASRQPGTNSNQPQHF
TRBD1	.	TRBJ1-2	TRBV29-1	TGCAGCGACCTGACAGGGAACTATGGCTACACCTTC	CSDLTGNYGYTF
.	.	TRBJ2-1	TRBV3-1	TGTGCCAGCACGGGGGGCGGGAACAATGAGCAGTTCTTC	CASTGGGNNEQFF
TRBD2	.	TRBJ2-5	TRBV3-1	TGTGCCAGCAGCCAAGTTGGGCGGACTAGGCAAGAGACCCAGTACTTC	CASSQVGRTRQETQYF
TRBD2	.	TRBJ2-1	TRBV11-3	TGTGCCAGCAGCTCAACTAGCGGGGGGGCCTACAATGAGCAGTTCTTC	CASSSTSGGAYNEQFF
TRBD2	.	TRBJ2-5	TRBV3-1	TGTGCCAGCAGCCTCCGGAGCGGGGGGGAGCGAGAGACCCAGTACTTC	CASSLRSGGERETQYF
.	few	TRBJ2-7	TRBV9	TGTGCCAGCAGCGTAGGGTCCGCCTACGAGCAGTACTTC	CASSVGSAYEQYF
TRBD1	.	TRBJ1-6	TRBV7-6	TGTGCCAGCAGCCCCGAGGGACAGCCCTGGTCACCCCTCCACTTT	CASSPEGQPWSPLHF
.	.	TRBJ2-5	TRBV19	TGTGCCAGTAGTATGTTCGGGGCCCAAGAGACCCAGTACTTC	CASSMFGAQETQYF
TRBD2	once	TRBJ2-3	TRBV4-2	TGTGCCAGCAGCCAAGTAGCGGGAGGGGTCACAGATACGCAGTATTTT	CASSQVAGGVTDTQYF
.	.	TRBJ2-5	TRBV20-1	TGCAGTGCCTCGGACACAAACTTTAAAGAGACCCAGTACTTC	CSASDTNFKETQYF